Below are 19 T cell receptor beta chains sequenced from a single sample in a study of Graves' ophthalmopathy and Graves' hyperthyroidism. From RNA, the CDR3 regions of TCR beta chains were amplified and sequenced. Second-round multiplex PCR came after a first-round RT-PCR that employed HTBI primers. MiXCR, applied by TCRdb to the multiplex PCR reads, yields one record per CDR3 protein. The table has hundreds of thousands of distinct CDR3 sequences, around 20% seen once. Specimen: peripheral blood. The receptors originated from a woman between 18 and 30 years old with stable Graves' hyperthyroidism.

This clonotype was detected ten times or more. The CDR3 nucleotides read TGTGCCAGCTCACTACTTAAATGGGGCTTTGGGGCCAACGTCCTGACTTTC. Translation: CASSLLKWGFGANVLTF. This chain uses TRBV18 with TRBJ2-6, with D perhaps TRBD1 (5 bases). V lost 4 bases and J 3 bases, leaving 16 bases between the germline ends. Per germline, CDR1 KGHSH and CDR2 LQKENI. The CDR3 length is 17 residues. Full variable domain (missing parts from reference TRBV18 and TRBJ2-6): NAGVMQNPRHLVRRRGQEARLRCSPMKGHSHVYWYRQLPEEGLKFMVYLQKENIIDESGMPKERFSAEFPKEGPSILRIQQVVRGDSAAYFCASSLLKWGFGANVLTFGAGSRLTVL.

This clonotype was counted at least ten times. This chain joins TRBV9 and TRBJ2-6; no clear D. The germline V gene encodes CDR1 SGDLS and CDR2 YYNGEE. The CDR3 loop spans 14 amino acids. V lost 5 bases and J lost 0, with 6 bases in between. The CDR3: CASSVGSGANVLTF. CDR3 DNA sequence: TGTGCCAGCAGTGTGGGCTCTGGGGCCAACGTCCTGACTTTC.

The chain employs TRBV3-1 and TRBJ2-5, with D possibly being TRBD2 (5 bases). The CDR3 contains 14 residues. Between the trimmed V and J ends, which lost 4 bases and 7 bases, there was a span of 16 bases. The germline V gene encodes CDR1 LGHDT and CDR2 YNNKEL (reference sequence). The CDR3 DNA reads as TGTGCCAGCAGCCTAAGCGGCCTTCCAAGGACCCAGTACTTC. Its protein product is CASSLSGLPRTQYF.

This clonotype was recorded many times. This chain links TRBV6-1 with TRBJ1-3; no clear D. The germline V and J ends were trimmed by 2 bases and 0 bases, with 5 bases remaining between them. Germline V CDR1 and CDR2: MNHNS, SASEGT. The CDR3 extends over 14 amino acids. For the CDR3, the DNA is TGTGCCAGCAGTGAACTCAGCTCTGGAAACACCATATATTTT. This encodes CASSELSSGNTIYF.

This clonotype was counted many times. CDR3 bases: TGTGCCAGCAGTTTGCCGGTGTCACCCTACGAGCAGTACTTC. Translated: CASSLPVSPYEQYF. This sequence joins TRBV28 and TRBJ2-7, with D unresolved. The ends were cut back, 3 bases at V and 2 bases at J, with 11 bases in the middle. CDR3 length: 14 residues. Germline V gene lookup returns CDR1 MDHEN and CDR2 SYDVKM.

This clonotype has more than one count but fewer than ten. This rearrangement joins TRBV28 to TRBJ1-2; 7 bases fit TRBD1. The trim removed 8 bases at V and 4 bases at J, leaving 10 bases unmatched. Germline V CDR1 and CDR2: MDHEN, SYDVKM. The CDR3 loop spans 14 amino acids. CDR3 sequence (DNA): TGTGCCAGCCATAAAGGGGGCGCGGGCTATGGCTACACCTTC. Translation gives CASHKGGAGYGYTF.

This clonotype was recorded many times. This CDR3 is CASSASDESQYF. CDR3 nucleotide sequence: TGTGCCAGCAGCGCTTCCGACGAGTCCCAGTACTTC. The J gene is TRBJ2-5, the V gene TRBV6-2 or TRBV6-3; D not resolved. Germline V gene lookup returns CDR1 MNHEY and CDR2 SVGEGT. V was trimmed by 6 bases and J by 9 bases, leaving 14 bases between them. This CDR3 spans 12 amino acids.

Worth noting for this clonotype: This may come from a read error, since a much larger clone is one base off. The conserved phenylalanine or tryptophan is not found at the CDR3 terminus, so this likely reflects a read error. The chain is built from TRBV6-5 and TRBJ2-2, with 9 positions matching TRBD1. The V and J ends lost 4 bases and 11 bases, in that order; junction bases with no gene match: 11. The germline gives CDR1 MNHEY, CDR2 SVGAGI. The CDR3 sequence is 15 residues long. CDR3 amino acids: CASSFGRDRVLELFL. CDR3 in DNA: TGTGCCAGCAGTTTCGGGCGGGACAGGGTTCTTGAGCTGTTTTTG.

Only a few counts were recorded for this clonotype. The chain employs TRBV12-3 or TRBV12-4 and TRBJ2-5, with 7 bases lining up with TRBD1. The length of the CDR3 is 13 residues. After removal of 5 bases from V and 5 bases from J, the junction contained 5 bases not matched to a gene. The CDR3 loop reads CASSNRGGETQYF. CDR3 in DNA: TGTGCCAGCAGTAACAGGGGTGGGGAGACCCAGTACTTC.

This clonotype was seen repeatedly, ten times or more. The chain employs TRBV29-1 and TRBJ1-1, with TRBD1 as a possible D gene (6 bases). Trimming pared 6 bases from V and 6 bases from J, leaving 17 bases between. Germline CDR1 and CDR2: SQVTM and ANQGSEA. The CDR3 consists of 13 residues. CDR3: CSVERGASSEAFF. The CDR3 coding sequence is TGCAGCGTCGAAAGGGGGGCTTCGTCTGAAGCTTTCTTT.

This clonotype occurred many times. The chain carries TRBV30 and TRBJ2-5; D is uncertain. Trimming left V 2 bases short and J 4 bases short, with 5 bases between. The V gene's germline CDR1 is GTSNPN and CDR2 SVGIG (reference sequence). The CDR3 is 11 residues long. The chain's CDR3 is CAWSSRETQYF. In DNA, the CDR3 is TGTGCCTGGAGTTCTAGAGAGACCCAGTACTTC.

Note on this clonotype: An end of the junction differs from the germline gene, which may be a read error. The J gene is TRBJ2-7, the V gene TRBV12-3 or TRBV12-4; the D is unclear. The CDR3 has 13 amino acids. The CDR3 protein is CASSSATLNDQYF. DNA for the CDR3: TGTGCCAGCAGTTCCGCGACTCTTAACGATCAGTACTTC.

This clonotype was counted at least ten times. This chain uses TRBV2 with TRBJ2-5, with 11 bases matching TRBD2. The germline CDR1 and CDR2 sequences are SNHLY and FYNNEI. The CDR3 extends over 19 amino acids. The V segment lost 6 bases and the J segment 2 bases; nucleotides outside the gene matches: 17. CDR3 in DNA: TGTGCCAGCAGGGGGGGTAGCGGGAGGGCCGTGGTGGATCAAGAGACCCAGTACTTC. Amino acid sequence: CASRGGSGRAVVDQETQYF.

This clonotype appeared many times. The genes are TRBV5-1 and TRBJ2-5; 16 bases line up with TRBD2. The CDR3 runs 17 residues. CDR1 is SGHRS and CDR2 is YFSETQ in the germline V gene. The V segment lost 4 bases and the J segment 1 base; nucleotides outside the gene matches: 4. The CDR3 is CASSGGTSGRVQETQYF. CDR3 nucleotide sequence: TGCGCCAGCAGCGGAGGGACTAGCGGGAGGGTCCAAGAGACCCAGTACTTC. Supplemented by reference TRBV5-1 and TRBJ2-5, the full variable domain reads KAGVTQTPRYLIKTRGQQVTLSCSPISGHRSVSWYQQTPGQGLQFLFEYFSETQRNKGNFPGRFSGRQFSNSRSEMNVSTLELGDSALYLCASSGGTSGRVQETQYFGPGTRLLVL.

This clonotype was detected many times. The rearrangement joins TRBV5-1 to TRBJ2-4, with D possibly being TRBD1 (6 bases). Between the trimmed V and J ends, which lost 1 base and 4 bases, there was a span of 12 bases. From germline, CDR1 is SGHRS and CDR2 YFSETQ. The CDR3 contains 15 residues. The CDR3: CASSLYPGVKNIQYF. The DNA for the CDR3 is TGCGCCAGCAGCTTGTATCCAGGGGTTAAAAACATTCAGTACTTC.

At least ten counts were recorded for this clonotype. V gene TRBV28 combines with J gene TRBJ1-2; 7 bases fit TRBD1. CDR1 and CDR2 from the germline V gene are MDHEN and SYDVKM. There are 14 residues in the CDR3. Losses at the gene ends were 5 bases for V and 4 bases for J; bases not matched to a gene: 7. The CDR3 here is CASSPPTGSYGYTF. In nucleotides, the CDR3 is TGTGCCAGCAGTCCCCCGACAGGGTCCTATGGCTACACCTTC.

The CDR3 nucleotides are TGTGCCAGCAGTTCCCCAGTCCAGGGAACTGAAGCTTTCTTT. Translating it yields CASSSPVQGTEAFF. The rearrangement joins TRBV12-3 or TRBV12-4 to TRBJ1-1, with D perhaps TRBD1 (5 bases). The CDR3 is made up of 14 amino acids. With 4 bases removed from V and 5 bases from J, the gap between germline ends came to 14 bases.

This clonotype was found many times. This chain connects TRBV7-2 to TRBJ2-2, with D possibly being TRBD1 or TRBD2 (6 bases each). Deletions cut 3 bases from V and 2 bases from J, with 10 bases between. This CDR3 comprises 15 residues. Germline CDR1 reads SGHTA; CDR2 reads FQGNSA. CDR3 sequence: CASSFLGGNTGELFF. CDR3 DNA: TGTGCCAGCAGCTTCCTGGGGGGCAACACCGGGGAGCTGTTTTTT.

This clonotype came up many times. The rearrangement links TRBV20-1 to TRBJ2-7; D is perhaps TRBD1 (6 bases). The V end was cut by 1 base, the J end by 3 bases, with 10 bases between. This CDR3 is 13 amino acids long. Germline V gives CDR1 DFQATT, CDR2 SNEGSKA (reference sequence). The CDR3 sequence: CSARGVGHYEQYF. In DNA form, the CDR3 reads TGCAGTGCTAGAGGGGTGGGACACTACGAGCAGTACTTC.